Following are 21 T cell receptor beta chains from one sample sequenced in a study of OX40 agonist ivuxolimab in advanced cancers. The protocol used for the library was the immunoSEQ multiplex PCR assay. Entries here come from immuneACCESS through TCRdb and include only in-frame sequences with V and J called. Some clones fail to appear in such tables; in the studies checked, an unresolved V gene covers under half of the shortfall, and the cause of the remainder is unknown. This sample is represented by about 91,000 clones; about 89% of them were singletons. The ten biggest clones cover roughly 4% of the sample. This specimen consisted of CD4+ or CD8+ T cells sorted from blood, obtained in a trial of the OX40 agonist ivuxolimab. These receptors all come from an adult with an advanced solid tumor such as melanoma, head and neck, liver or kidney cancer.

V is TRBV5-1 and J is TRBJ2-3; no firm D call. From germline, CDR1 is SGHRS and CDR2 YFSETQ. The ends were cut back, 6 bases at V and 0 bases at J, with 8 bases in the middle. This CDR3 has 13 amino acids. The CDR3 nucleotides are TGCGCCAGCAACCCCAGTAGCACAGATACGCAGTATTTT. It yields the protein CASNPSSTDTQYF.

The chain uses TRBV7-2 and TRBJ2-5; tentatively, D is TRBD2 (5 bases). From germline, CDR1 is SGHTA and CDR2 FQGNSA. V was shortened by 1 base and J by 9 bases, with 12 bases between the two germline ends. The CDR3 sequence is 13 residues long. Here the CDR3 reads CASSLGVPGAQYF. As DNA, the CDR3 is TGTGCCAGCAGCTTAGGTGTCCCCGGGGCCCAGTACTTC.

V is TRBV2 and J is TRBJ2-2, with 10 bases aligning to TRBD2. Germline V CDR1 and CDR2: SNHLY, FYNNEI. The CDR3 spans 20 residues. V was pared by 7 bases and J by 4 bases, with 21 bases of the junction left unmatched. The CDR3: CASKFWSRTRTSGVTGELFF. CDR3 coding DNA: TGTGCCAGCAAATTCTGGTCGAGGACGCGGACTAGCGGAGTCACCGGGGAGCTGTTTTTT.

This clone was observed once. The V and J genes are TRBV5-1 and TRBJ2-7; D is ambiguous. V lost 1 base and J 0 bases, leaving 2 bases between the germline ends. CDR3 size: 12 residues. Germline CDR1 SGHRS, CDR2 YFSETQ. In DNA, the CDR3 is TGCGCCAGCAGCTTGCCCTCCTACGAGCAGTACTTC. It encodes CASSLPSYEQYF.

The rearrangement joins TRBV19 to TRBJ1-5; D is undetermined. Trimming took off 1 base at V and 3 bases at J, with 4 bases between the two ends. The germline CDR1 and CDR2 sequences are LNHDA and SQIVND (reference sequence). The CDR3 runs 13 residues. The CDR3 is CASSIGHNQPQHF. The CDR3 region has the DNA TGTGCCAGTAGTATAGGTCACAATCAGCCCCAGCATTTT.

The chain recombines TRBV7-9 with TRBJ2-3; tentatively, D is TRBD2 (5 bases). The CDR3 sequence is 14 residues long. Trimming pared 0 bases from V and 4 bases from J, leaving 8 bases between. The V gene's germline CDR1 is SEHNR and CDR2 FQNEAQ (reference sequence). The CDR3 DNA is TGTGCCAGCAGCTTAGCCCTCGGGGCAGATACGCAGTATTTT. Translation gives CASSLALGADTQYF.

V is TRBV18 and J is TRBJ1-1, with a weak D call TRBD1 (6 bases). This CDR3 has 15 amino acids. V gave up 1 base and J gave up 3 bases, with 12 bases separating them. Per the germline V gene, CDR1 is KGHSH and CDR2 is LQKENI. The CDR3 region has the DNA TGTGCCAGCTCACCACTTGGACAGCGATACACTGAAGCTTTCTTT. Translation: CASSPLGQRYTEAFF.

The chain joins TRBV7-2 to TRBJ2-2; D call uncertain. Germline V gene sequence: CDR1 SGHTA, CDR2 FQGNSA. This CDR3 has 16 residues. V shed 1 base and J shed 8 bases, with 17 bases lying between them. The CDR3 DNA follows: TGTGCCAGCAGCTTAGTCTCTGAACGAGCCTCAGGGGAGCTGTTTTTT. Translating it yields CASSLVSERASGELFF.

The CDR3 here is CASSGTIGEELFF. CDR3 sequence (DNA): TGTGCCAGCAGCGGGACAATCGGTGAGGAACTGTTTTTT. The chain employs TRBV5-6 and TRBJ1-4, with D possibly TRBD1 on 6 matching bases. This CDR3 contains 13 residues. V was cut by 4 bases and J by 12 bases, with 16 bases left in between. CDR1 is SGHDT and CDR2 is YYEEEE in the germline V gene.

This sequence joins TRBV18 and TRBJ2-5, with D uncertain. This CDR3 spans 12 amino acids. Germline values: CDR1 KGHSH, CDR2 LQKENI. Trimming cost V 5 bases and J 5 bases, with 9 bases left between them. The CDR3 nucleotides read TGTGCCAGCTCAACAACTGTTGAGACCCAGTACTTC. It codes for CASSTTVETQYF.

This clone was observed once. This sequence joins TRBV5-8 and TRBJ2-2; 13 bases fit TRBD2. Germline V lookup: CDR1 SGHTS, CDR2 YDEGEE. The CDR3 has 17 amino acids. V trimming: 4 bases; J trimming: 7 bases; junction bases outside the gene matches: 10. The CDR3 loop is CASSHNRLAGGVGELFF. The CDR3 DNA reads TGTGCCAGCAGCCACAACAGACTAGCGGGAGGTGTCGGGGAGCTGTTTTTT.

This clone was picked up a small number of times. The chain employs TRBV7-8 and TRBJ1-2, with D maybe TRBD1 (5 bases). Germline CDR1 SGHVS, CDR2 FQNEAQ. Trimming shortened V by 1 base and J by 7 bases, and 16 bases separated the two germline ends. There are 15 residues in the CDR3. The CDR3 nucleotides read TGTGCCAGCAGCTTAGGGGCATTTGGGGGTACTGGCTACACCTTC. This sequence encodes CASSLGAFGGTGYTF.

The rearrangement uses TRBV28 and TRBJ1-1; D perhaps matches TRBD1 (5 bases). The CDR3 runs 13 residues. CDR1 is MDHEN, CDR2 SYDVKM, per germline. V was pared by 3 bases and J by 10 bases, with 15 bases between. CDR3 sequence (DNA): TGTGCCAGCAGTTTGAGGGACTTCGTGCGAGCTTTCTTT. Amino acids: CASSLRDFVRAFF.

The chain joins TRBV9 to TRBJ1-1, with 9 bases that match TRBD1. The germline V gene encodes CDR1 SGDLS and CDR2 YYNGEE. Trimming took 4 bases from V and 1 from J; bases not matched to a gene: 5. The CDR3 sequence is 15 residues long. CDR3 sequence: CASSLGQGPNTEAFF. The CDR3 nucleotides read TGTGCCAGCAGCCTCGGACAGGGGCCGAACACTGAAGCTTTCTTT.

V is TRBV5-6 and J is TRBJ1-1, with D uncertain. The germline CDR1 and CDR2 sequences are SGHDT and YYEEEE. Deletions cut 3 bases from V and 4 bases from J, with 10 bases between. The CDR3 is made up of 13 amino acids. DNA for the CDR3: TGTGCCAGCAGCTCGGCAGGTGGCACTGAAGCTTTCTTT. It translates to CASSSAGGTEAFF.

This chain connects TRBV11-2 to TRBJ2-1; the D gene is possibly TRBD1 (7 bases). V lost 4 bases and J 5 bases, leaving 12 bases between the germline ends. Per the germline V gene, CDR1 is SGHAT and CDR2 is FQNNGV. CDR3 length equals 14 residues. CDR3 amino acids: CASSWRGRDNEQFF. The DNA of the CDR3 is TGTGCCAGCAGCTGGAGGGGGCGAGACAATGAGCAGTTCTTC. Combining the CDR3 with reference TRBV11-2 and TRBJ2-1 gives the whole variable domain EAGVAQSPRYKIIEKRQSVAFWCNPISGHATLYWYQQILGQGPKLLIQFQNNGVVDDSQLPKDRFSAERLKGVDSTLKIQPAKLEDSAVYLCASSWRGRDNEQFFGPGTRLTVL.

This sequence joins TRBV15 and TRBJ1-1, with TRBD1 matching over 7 bases. The CDR3 runs to 15 residues. V lost 4 bases and J lost 1; bases outside the gene matches: 6. The germline gives CDR1 LNHNV, CDR2 YYDKDF (reference sequence). CDR3 amino acids: CATSTRTGPNTEAFF. In DNA form, the CDR3 reads TGTGCCACCAGCACCCGGACAGGACCGAACACTGAAGCTTTCTTT. Looking up the rest from reference TRBV15 and TRBJ1-1 gives the full variable domain: DAMVIQNPRYQVTQFGKPVTLSCSQTLNHNVMYWYQQKSSQAPKLLFHYYDKDFNNEADTPDNFQSRRPNTSFCFLDIRSPGLGDTAMYLCATSTRTGPNTEAFFGQGTRLTVV.

The chain recombines TRBV5-6 with TRBJ1-6, with 7 bases aligning to TRBD1. Germline V gene lookup returns CDR1 SGHDT and CDR2 YYEEEE. The CDR3 is made up of 15 amino acids. Unmatched junction bases numbered 9, after V lost 6 bases and J lost 6 bases. The CDR3 DNA sequence: TGTGCCAGCAACTTCCTGGGACAGTTTAATTCACCCCTCCACTTT. Amino acids: CASNFLGQFNSPLHF.

The CDR3 reads CASSLAGGQKARTGELFF. The CDR3 DNA is TGTGCCAGCAGCTTAGCCGGGGGGCAAAAGGCGAGGACCGGGGAGCTGTTTTTT. The chain carries TRBV7-2 and TRBJ2-2, with D perhaps TRBD2 (7 bases). The CDR3 runs to 18 residues. V dropped 0 bases and J dropped 5 bases, with 19 bases sitting between them. CDR1 is SGHTA, CDR2 FQGNSA, per germline.

The J gene is TRBJ1-1, the V gene TRBV6-6; TRBD1 might be the D (6 bases). Looked up from germline, CDR1 is MNHNY and CDR2 is SVGAGI (reference sequence). V gave up 2 bases and J gave up 5 bases, with 15 bases separating them. The CDR3 is 15 residues long. The CDR3 nucleotides read TGTGCCAGCAGTTACAGGACAGACAGTGGGACTGAAGCTTTCTTT. This encodes CASSYRTDSGTEAFF.

The chain is built from TRBV11-2 and TRBJ2-2; a weak D match, TRBD2 (5 bases). This CDR3 contains 15 residues. Deletions cut 1 base from V and 6 bases from J, with 12 bases between. Germline CDR1 is SGHAT and CDR2 is FQNNGV. Here the CDR3 reads CASSLVRGSAGELFF. Written as DNA, the CDR3 is TGTGCCAGCAGCTTAGTTCGGGGTTCGGCCGGGGAGCTGTTTTTT.